The subject of this entry is one T cell receptor beta chain. These data originate in a study of blood T cell repertoires in COVID-19. Sequencing was performed with immunoSEQ multiplex PCR; in TCRdb, only in-frame clones are kept and a portion is missing. The repertoire holds approximately 310,000 clones, with about 87% as singletons. The CDR3 has 18 amino acids. Germline V CDR1 and CDR2: LGHNA, YNFKEQ. With V trimmed by 0 bases and J by 0 bases, 8 bases remained unmatched. This chain connects TRBV4-2 to TRBJ2-1; 7 positions match TRBD2. This sequence originates from a woman aged 45 to 65 who had recovered from COVID-19. The sample comprised peripheral blood. The CDR3 DNA sequence: TGTGCCAGCAGCCAAGATGTCCCCGGGACTACCTCCTACAATGAGCAGTTCTTC. It specifies CASSQDVPGTTSYNEQFF.